This T cell receptor beta chain is from a study of CD8 T cells in Susac syndrome. Purification of the CD8+ and CD4+ T cells relied on negative isolation, and TEMRA cells underwent FACS enrichment. Reverse transcription of roughly 0.45 to 1 ug RNA was performed with random hexamers. MiXCR, applied by TCRdb to the immunoSEQ multiplex PCR reads, yields one record per CDR3 protein. The sample holds around 69,000 distinct CDR3 sequences, approximately 95% seen once. This receptor was identified in a human donor with Susac syndrome. Sequencing was performed on CD8+ T cells from PBMCs.

DNA of the CDR3: TGTGCCAGCAGTGAAGGGTTGAGACTACAGGGGGGTTTTAGCAATCAGCCCCAGCATTTT. Translation: CASSEGLRLQGGFSNQPQHF. The chain is built from TRBV6-1 and TRBJ1-5; 8 bases agree with TRBD1. Germline V gene lookup returns CDR1 MNHNS and CDR2 SASEGT. V lost 1 base to trimming and J lost 0 bases; unmatched junction nucleotides: 14. The CDR3 has 20 amino acids.